This TCR beta chain originates from a study of T-cell memory formation after mild COVID-19. TCRdb reprocessed the 5' RACE reads with MiXCR, giving one entry per CDR3 protein. This table holds roughly 600,000 distinct CDR3 sequences, more than 15% found once. This CDR3 contains 16 residues. V was pared by 1 base and J by 3 bases, with 15 bases between. Per germline, CDR1 SGHTA and CDR2 FQGNSA. Sequenced material: PBMCs or a T cell subset sorted from them (not recorded which). This clonotype was obtained from an adult woman who had mild COVID-19 (a few samples of this study predate the infection). Cell type and time point are not known. The chain links TRBV7-2 to TRBJ1-1; D not resolved. CDR3 in amino acids: CASSLVGGRTDTEAFF. The CDR3 DNA reads as TGTGCCAGCAGCTTAGTAGGCGGCAGGACGGACACTGAAGCTTTCTTT.